This T cell receptor beta chain stems from a study of T-cell reconstitution after alpha-beta-depleted transplantation in children. General study findings and limits: Two months or so post-transplant, alpha-beta T cells reportedly derived from several hundred expanded graft clones. Some patients' high day-60 TCRbeta diversity was traced to surviving recipient T cells and thymic progenitors. Once a year had passed after transplant, T-cell counts and diversity came mostly from newly produced T cells.

Germline-derived CDR1 and CDR2 are MNHNS and SASEGT. This CDR3 region has 16 residues. The J segment lost 3 bases and the V segment lost 2 bases, leaving 6 bases of the junction unmatched. With respect to this clonotype: Antigen specificity is unknown.

For TCRbeta, the library was prepared with unique molecular identifiers. TCRdb re-analysed the PCR reads in MiXCR, keeping a single row per CDR3 protein. In the table there are about 340,000 distinct CDR3 sequences, around 16% of which are singletons. This chain links TRBV6-1 with TRBJ2-3, with TRBD2 identical over 9 bases. This TCR was recovered from a male patient aged 2-10 years who had a stem cell transplant for acute lymphoblastic leukemia, so the T cells may come from the graft donor. This sample comprised PBMCs, mostly from graft donor cells, obtained 360 days after TCRalphabeta/CD19-depleted stem cell transplant. The CDR3 region has the DNA TGTGCCAGCAGTGAATTAGCGGGAGAGTTTACAGATACGCAGTATTTT. This translates into CASSELAGEFTDTQYF.